Below are 15 T cell receptor beta chains sequenced from a single sample in a study of blood T cell repertoires in COVID-19. TCRdb's copy holds only in-frame clones and misses some; the assay was immunoSEQ multiplex PCR. The sample shows approximately 240,000 clones, about 88% of them seen only once. Sequencing input: peripheral blood. Receptor source: a woman aged 40 to 55 who had recovered from COVID-19.

This chain links TRBV5-5 with TRBJ1-5; maybe TRBD1 (5 bases). In germline, CDR1 is SGHKS, CDR2 YYEKEE (reference sequence). V dropped 6 bases and J dropped 3 bases, with 22 bases sitting between them. This CDR3 has 17 amino acids. CDR3 amino acids: CASTTNYPGGFNQPQHF. The CDR3 region has the DNA TGTGCCAGCACCACCAATTACCCCGGGGGATTCAATCAGCCCCAGCATTTT.

The V and J genes are TRBV5-8 and TRBJ2-1; 8 bases fit TRBD1. Germline values: CDR1 SGHTS, CDR2 YDEGEE. The V segment lost 6 bases and the J segment 6 bases; nucleotides outside the gene matches: 11. CDR3 size: 15 residues. CDR3 residues: CASTRRMTGVNEQFF. The CDR3 DNA reads TGTGCCAGCACCCGAAGGATGACAGGGGTCAATGAGCAGTTCTTC.

The rearrangement joins TRBV7-2 to TRBJ2-5; D gene ambiguous. Germline V gene data show CDR1 as SGHTA and CDR2 as FQGNSA. The CDR3 has 12 amino acids. With 3 bases removed from V and 5 bases from J, the gap between germline ends came to 7 bases. This chain's CDR3 is CASSFRWETQYF. The CDR3 DNA reads TGTGCCAGCAGCTTCAGATGGGAGACCCAGTACTTC.

V gene TRBV4-1 combines with J gene TRBJ1-3; D possibly corresponds to TRBD1 (5 bases). V dropped 2 bases and J dropped 2 bases, with 10 bases sitting between them. The CDR3 runs to 15 residues. Germline V gene data show CDR1 as MGHRA and CDR2 as YSYEKL. CDR3 amino acids: CASSQLRQTGNTIYF. CDR3 sequence (DNA): TGCGCCAGCAGCCAACTCAGACAGACTGGAAACACCATATATTTT.

The rearrangement uses TRBV2 and TRBJ2-5; TRBD2 agrees at 10 bases. CDR1 SNHLY and CDR2 FYNNEI come from the germline V gene. The V segment lost 6 bases and the J segment 5 bases; nucleotides outside the gene matches: 6. The CDR3 covers 14 residues. The CDR3 protein is CASREREGLETQYF. The CDR3 bases are TGTGCCAGCAGGGAGCGGGAGGGCCTGGAGACCCAGTACTTC.

The genes are TRBV7-2 and TRBJ1-6; D gene uncertain. Deletions cut 4 bases from V and 1 base from J, with 8 bases between. This CDR3 has 15 residues. Germline V gene sequence: CDR1 SGHTA, CDR2 FQGNSA. The CDR3 region has the DNA TGTGCCAGCAGCTCCCGGGGTTCCTATAATTCACCCCTCCACTTT. Its translation is CASSSRGSYNSPLHF.

This clone was found many times. This rearrangement joins TRBV6-4 to TRBJ2-3, with TRBD2 matching over 7 bases. CDR3 length equals 15 residues. With 3 bases clipped from V and 2 bases from J, the junction kept 5 bases outside the gene matches. The germline V gene encodes CDR1 MRHNA and CDR2 SNTAGT. CDR3 residues: CASSETSELTDTQYF. In DNA form, the CDR3 reads TGTGCCAGCAGTGAAACTAGCGAACTCACAGATACGCAGTATTTT.

The chain links TRBV30 to TRBJ1-5, with D possibly TRBD1 on 6 matching bases. Germline CDR1 reads GTSNPN; CDR2 reads SVGIG (reference sequence). The CDR3 sequence is 15 residues long. V lost 1 base and J 2 bases, leaving 12 bases between the germline ends. The CDR3 bases are TGTGCCTGGAGTGCGGAAGGGGGAGGCAATCAGCCCCAGCATTTT. Its protein product is CAWSAEGGGNQPQHF.

This clone has only one observation. V is TRBV7-2 and J is TRBJ2-2, with a weak D call TRBD1 (5 bases). The V gene lost 6 bases and the J gene lost 0 bases, with 11 bases spanning the gap. The CDR3 runs to 15 residues. In germline, CDR1 is SGHTA, CDR2 FQGNSA. As DNA, the CDR3 is TGTGCCAGCAGTCCAGGGTTCGCGAACACCGGGGAGCTGTTTTTT. This sequence encodes CASSPGFANTGELFF.

The gene calls are TRBV28 and TRBJ2-1; 7 bases line up with TRBD2. Losses at the gene ends were 6 bases for V and 4 bases for J; bases not matched to a gene: 12. The CDR3 length is 16 residues. CDR1 and CDR2 (germline): MDHEN, SYDVKM. The DNA of the CDR3 is TGTGCCAGCAGCCCGGCCTCGTCTAGCGGATACAATGAGCAGTTCTTC. This translates into CASSPASSSGYNEQFF.

To note about this clone: Other nucleotide sequences from this sample produce the same CDR3. V usage is TRBV9 and J usage is TRBJ2-3, with 10 positions matching TRBD1. Germline trimming cut 4 bases from V and 4 bases from J; bases unmatched to any gene: 6. The CDR3 length is 15 residues. Germline V CDR1 and CDR2: SGDLS, YYNGEE. This CDR3 reads CASSSDRGLADTQYF. The CDR3 DNA is TGTGCCAGCAGCTCCGACAGGGGGCTGGCAGATACGCAGTATTTT. Combining the CDR3 with reference TRBV9 and TRBJ2-3 gives the whole variable domain DSGVTQTPKHLITATGQRVTLRCSPRSGDLSVYWYQQSLDQGLQFLIQYYNGEERAKGNILERFSAQQFPDLHSELNLSSLELGDSALYFCASSSDRGLADTQYFGPGTRLTVL.

This CDR3 is CASSLGHYNSPLHF. The CDR3 nucleotides are TGTGCCAGCAGCTTAGGACACTATAATTCACCCCTCCACTTT. V is TRBV11-2 and J is TRBJ1-6, with no clear D. CDR1 and CDR2 from the germline V gene are SGHAT and FQNNGV. Deletions cut 1 base from V and 3 bases from J, with 4 bases between. The CDR3 loop spans 14 amino acids.

This chain uses TRBV12-3 or TRBV12-4 with TRBJ1-5; the D gene is possibly TRBD1 (5 bases). This CDR3 spans 13 amino acids. V lost 5 bases to trimming and J lost 7 bases, with 12 bases between them. The CDR3 sequence is CASSPDRRQPQHF. The CDR3 DNA is TGTGCCAGCAGTCCAGACAGAAGACAGCCCCAGCATTTT.

This chain joins TRBV7-2 and TRBJ2-7, with 7 bases identical to TRBD2. Germline CDR1 reads SGHTA; CDR2 reads FQGNSA. V shed 5 bases, J shed 3 bases, and the junction held 13 bases outside the gene matches. The length of the CDR3 is 16 residues. CDR3 coding DNA: TGTGCCAGCAGCCCTACAGCCTCGGGGAGGGGCTACGAGCAGTACTTC. This sequence encodes CASSPTASGRGYEQYF.

The rearrangement joins TRBV14 to TRBJ2-7; 9 bases align to TRBD1. This CDR3 has 14 residues. The germline V gene encodes CDR1 SGHDN and CDR2 FVKESK. V was clipped by 5 bases and J by 7 bases; unmatched bases: 9. Here the CDR3 reads CASSSGQGPREQYF. CDR3 in DNA: TGTGCCAGCAGCTCCGGACAGGGGCCTAGAGAGCAGTACTTC.